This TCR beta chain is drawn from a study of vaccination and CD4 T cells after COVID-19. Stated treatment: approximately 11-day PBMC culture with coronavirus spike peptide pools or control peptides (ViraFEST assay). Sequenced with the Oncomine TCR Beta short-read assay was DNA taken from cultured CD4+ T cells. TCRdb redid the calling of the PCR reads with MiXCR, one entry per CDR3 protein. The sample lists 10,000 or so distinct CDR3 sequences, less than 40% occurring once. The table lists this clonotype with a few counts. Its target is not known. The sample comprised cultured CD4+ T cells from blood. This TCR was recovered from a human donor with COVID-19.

The CDR3 here is CASSPPGGLAGDYNEQFF. CDR3 sequence (DNA): TGTGCCAGCAGCCCGCCGGGCGGGCTAGCGGGGGATTACAATGAGCAGTTCTTC. The rearrangement uses TRBV7-2 and TRBJ2-1; 10 bases match TRBD2. Looked up from germline, CDR1 is SGHTA and CDR2 is FQGNSA. The length of the CDR3 is 18 residues. Trimming at V came to 5 bases and at J to 4 bases, leaving 14 bases not matched to a gene.